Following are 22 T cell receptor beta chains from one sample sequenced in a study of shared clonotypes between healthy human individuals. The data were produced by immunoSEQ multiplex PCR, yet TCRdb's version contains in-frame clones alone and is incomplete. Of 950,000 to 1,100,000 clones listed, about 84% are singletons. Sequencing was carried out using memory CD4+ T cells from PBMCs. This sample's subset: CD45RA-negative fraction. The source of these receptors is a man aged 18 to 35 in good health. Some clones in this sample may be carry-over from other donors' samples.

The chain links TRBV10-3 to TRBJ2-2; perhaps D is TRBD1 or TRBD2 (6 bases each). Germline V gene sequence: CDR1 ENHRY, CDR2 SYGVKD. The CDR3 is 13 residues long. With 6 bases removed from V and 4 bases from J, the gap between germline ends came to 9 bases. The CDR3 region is CAIRGGFTGELFF. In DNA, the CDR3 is TGTGCCATCAGAGGGGGGTTCACCGGGGAGCTGTTTTTT.

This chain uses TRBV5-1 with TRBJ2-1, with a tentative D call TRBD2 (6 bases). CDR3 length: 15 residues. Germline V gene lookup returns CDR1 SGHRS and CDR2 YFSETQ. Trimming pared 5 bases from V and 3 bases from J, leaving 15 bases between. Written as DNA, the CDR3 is TGCGCCAGCAGGAGTACGGGAGTCATCTACAATGAGCAGTTCTTC. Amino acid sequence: CASRSTGVIYNEQFF.

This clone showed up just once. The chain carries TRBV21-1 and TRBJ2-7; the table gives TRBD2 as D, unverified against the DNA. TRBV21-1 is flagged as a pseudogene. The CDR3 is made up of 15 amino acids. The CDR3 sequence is CASSKLAGGTHEQYF. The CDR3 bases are TGTGCCAGCAGCAAACTAGCGGGAGGGACCCACGAGCAGTACTTC.

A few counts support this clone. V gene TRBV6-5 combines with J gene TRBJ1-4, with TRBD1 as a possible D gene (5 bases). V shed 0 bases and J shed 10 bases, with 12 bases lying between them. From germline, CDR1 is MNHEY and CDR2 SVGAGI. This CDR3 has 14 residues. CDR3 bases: TGTGCCAGCAGTTACTCGCAGGGATTAGGAAAACTGTTTTTT. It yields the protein CASSYSQGLGKLFF.

The CDR3 loop is CASSFRGPGELFF. The CDR3 nucleotides are TGCGCCAGCAGCTTCAGGGGCCCCGGGGAGCTGTTTTTT. The chain uses TRBV5-1 and TRBJ2-2; TRBD1 is a possible D gene (6 bases). V was shortened by 2 bases and J by 6 bases, with 8 bases between the two germline ends. The length of the CDR3 is 13 residues. Germline V gene data show CDR1 as SGHRS and CDR2 as YFSETQ.

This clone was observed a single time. The DNA for the CDR3 is TGTGCCAGCAGTGAAGCGTCCGACTATGGCTACACCTTC. Translation gives CASSEASDYGYTF. This chain connects TRBV6-1 to TRBJ1-2; D unresolved. Trimming took off 0 bases at V and 3 bases at J, with 5 bases between the two ends. The germline V gene encodes CDR1 MNHNS and CDR2 SASEGT. This CDR3 is built from 13 residues.

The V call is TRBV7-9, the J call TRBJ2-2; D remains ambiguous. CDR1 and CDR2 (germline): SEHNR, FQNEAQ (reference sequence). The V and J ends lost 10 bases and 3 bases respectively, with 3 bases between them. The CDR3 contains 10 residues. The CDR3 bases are TGTGCCAAGGACACCGGGGAGCTGTTTTTT. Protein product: CAKDTGELFF.

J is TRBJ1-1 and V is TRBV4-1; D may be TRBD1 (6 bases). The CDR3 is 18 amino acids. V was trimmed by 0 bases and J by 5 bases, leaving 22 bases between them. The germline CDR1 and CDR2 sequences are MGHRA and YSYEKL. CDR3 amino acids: CASSQERGLRAGETEAFF. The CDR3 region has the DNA TGCGCCAGCAGCCAAGAAAGGGGCCTTCGGGCAGGGGAAACTGAAGCTTTCTTT.

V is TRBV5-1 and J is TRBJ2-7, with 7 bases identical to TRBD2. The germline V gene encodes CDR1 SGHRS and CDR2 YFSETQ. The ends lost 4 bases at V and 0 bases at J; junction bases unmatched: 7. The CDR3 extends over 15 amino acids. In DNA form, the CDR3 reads TGCGCCAGCAGCGGGTTCGGGGGGAGCTCCTACGAGCAGTACTTC. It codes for CASSGFGGSSYEQYF.

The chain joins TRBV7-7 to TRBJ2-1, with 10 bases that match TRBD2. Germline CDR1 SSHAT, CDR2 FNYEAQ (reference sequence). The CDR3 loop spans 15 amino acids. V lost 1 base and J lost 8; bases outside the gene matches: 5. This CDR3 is CASSLEAGGMHEQFF. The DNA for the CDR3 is TGTGCCAGCAGCTTAGAAGCGGGAGGGATGCATGAGCAGTTCTTC.

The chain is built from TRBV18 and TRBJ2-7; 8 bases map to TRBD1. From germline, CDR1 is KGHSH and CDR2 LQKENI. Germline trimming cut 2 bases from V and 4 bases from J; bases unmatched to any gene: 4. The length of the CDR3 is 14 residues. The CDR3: CASSPWGQDYEQYF. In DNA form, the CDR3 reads TGTGCCAGCTCACCATGGGGACAGGATTACGAGCAGTACTTC.

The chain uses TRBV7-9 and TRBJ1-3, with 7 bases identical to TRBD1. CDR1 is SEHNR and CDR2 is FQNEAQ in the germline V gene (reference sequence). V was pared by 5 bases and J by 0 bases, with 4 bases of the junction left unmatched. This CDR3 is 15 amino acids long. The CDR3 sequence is CASSVGDSSGNTIYF. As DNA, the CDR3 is TGTGCCAGCAGCGTAGGGGACAGCTCTGGAAACACCATATATTTT.

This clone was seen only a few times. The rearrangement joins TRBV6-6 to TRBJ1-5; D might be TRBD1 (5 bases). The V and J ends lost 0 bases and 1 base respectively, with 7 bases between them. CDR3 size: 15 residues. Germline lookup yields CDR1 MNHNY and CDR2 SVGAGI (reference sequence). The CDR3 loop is CASSYSHRSNQPQHF. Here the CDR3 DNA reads TGTGCCAGCAGTTACTCGCACAGGAGCAATCAGCCCCAGCATTTT.

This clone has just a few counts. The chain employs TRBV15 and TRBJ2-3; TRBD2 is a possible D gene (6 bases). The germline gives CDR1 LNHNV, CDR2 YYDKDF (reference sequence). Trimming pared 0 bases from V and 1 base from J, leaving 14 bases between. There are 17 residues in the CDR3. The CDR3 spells CATSRDLGLLGTDTQYF. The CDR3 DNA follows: TGTGCCACCAGCAGAGATCTAGGACTATTGGGCACAGATACGCAGTATTTT.

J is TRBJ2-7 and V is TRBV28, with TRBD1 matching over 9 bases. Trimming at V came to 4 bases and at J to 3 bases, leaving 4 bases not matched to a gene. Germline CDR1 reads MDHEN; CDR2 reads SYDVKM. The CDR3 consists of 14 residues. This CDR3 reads CASSSLTGGYEQYF. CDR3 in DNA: TGTGCCAGCAGTTCCTTGACAGGGGGCTACGAGCAGTACTTC.

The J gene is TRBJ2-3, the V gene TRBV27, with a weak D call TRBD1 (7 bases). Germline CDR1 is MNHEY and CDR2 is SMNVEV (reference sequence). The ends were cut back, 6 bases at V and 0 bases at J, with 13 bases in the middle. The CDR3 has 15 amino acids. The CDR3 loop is CASSWAGQSTDTQYF. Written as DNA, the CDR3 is TGTGCCAGCAGCTGGGCGGGACAGAGCACAGATACGCAGTATTTT.

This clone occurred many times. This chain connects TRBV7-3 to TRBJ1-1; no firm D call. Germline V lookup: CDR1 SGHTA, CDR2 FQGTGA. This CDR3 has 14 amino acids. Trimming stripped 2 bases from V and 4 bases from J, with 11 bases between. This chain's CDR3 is CASSLYEGSTEAFF. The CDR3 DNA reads TGTGCCAGCAGCTTATATGAGGGAAGCACTGAAGCTTTCTTT.

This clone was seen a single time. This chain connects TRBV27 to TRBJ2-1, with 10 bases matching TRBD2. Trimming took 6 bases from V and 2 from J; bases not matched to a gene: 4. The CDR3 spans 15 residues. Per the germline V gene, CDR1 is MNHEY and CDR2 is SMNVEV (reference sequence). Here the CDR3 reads CASRAGGGPYNEQFF. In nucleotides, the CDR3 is TGTGCCAGCAGAGCGGGGGGGGGACCCTACAATGAGCAGTTCTTC.

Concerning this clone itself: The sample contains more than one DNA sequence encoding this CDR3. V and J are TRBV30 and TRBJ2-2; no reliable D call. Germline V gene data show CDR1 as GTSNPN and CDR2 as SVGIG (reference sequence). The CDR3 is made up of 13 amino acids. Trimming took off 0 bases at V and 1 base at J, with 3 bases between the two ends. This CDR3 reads CAWSVLNTGELFF. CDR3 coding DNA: TGTGCCTGGAGTGTGTTGAACACCGGGGAGCTGTTTTTT. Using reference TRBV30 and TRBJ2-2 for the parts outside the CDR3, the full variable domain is SQTIHQWPATLVQPVGSPLSLECTVEGTSNPNLYWYRQAAGRGLQLLFYSVGIGQISSEVPQNLSASRPQDRQFILSSKKLLLSDSGFYLCAWSVLNTGELFFGEGSRLTVL.

In nucleotides, the CDR3 is TGTGCCAGCAGTGAGGCTCAGGCCATGAACACTGAAGCTTTCTTT. Amino acid sequence: CASSEAQAMNTEAFF. The J gene is TRBJ1-1, the V gene TRBV6-1; no reliable D call. The CDR3 length is 15 residues. The germline CDR1 and CDR2 sequences are MNHNS and SASEGT. V gave up 3 bases and J gave up 0 bases, with 11 bases separating them.

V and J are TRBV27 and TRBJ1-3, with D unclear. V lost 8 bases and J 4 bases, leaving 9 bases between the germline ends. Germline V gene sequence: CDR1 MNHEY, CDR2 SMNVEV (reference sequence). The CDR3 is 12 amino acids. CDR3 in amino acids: CASGLWGNTIYF. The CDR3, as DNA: TGTGCCAGCGGCCTATGGGGAAACACCATATATTTT.

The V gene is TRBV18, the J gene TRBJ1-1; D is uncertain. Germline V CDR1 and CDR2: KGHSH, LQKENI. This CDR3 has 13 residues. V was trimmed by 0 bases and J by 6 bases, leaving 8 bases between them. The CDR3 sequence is CASSPPAGAEAFF. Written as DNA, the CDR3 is TGTGCCAGCTCACCACCAGCTGGGGCTGAAGCTTTCTTT.